This T cell receptor beta chain was obtained from a study of T cells after yellow fever vaccination. The CDR3 totals 15 residues. From germline, CDR1 is SGHTA and CDR2 FQGTGA. J lost 6 bases, V lost 4 bases, and 7 bases had no gene match. Details on this clonotype: Its antigen is still unknown.

General study findings and limits: A secondary response was less intense yet reached its peak sooner, at day 5 versus 15. At around 95% for CD4 and approximately 88% for CD8, most primary-vaccination clones showed up again after the booster. Clonotype sharing between CD4 and CD8 compartments was small.

Template switching with 5'RACE generated the TCR cDNA and added a universal primer site and UMIs. TCRdb reprocessed the 5' RACE reads with MiXCR, giving one entry per CDR3 protein. The data show a few hundred thousand distinct CDR3 sequences, less than 20% seen once. The TCR sequence derives from a young man who received the YFV17D yellow fever vaccine. The sequencing used PBMCs, collected 5 to 6 days after the first yellow fever vaccination. This rearrangement joins TRBV7-3 to TRBJ2-1; TRBD2 matches at 9 bases. The CDR3 region has the DNA TGTGCCAGCAGCTCCCAGCGGGGGGCCGCCAATGAGCAGTTCTTC. This gives the protein CASSSQRGAANEQFF.